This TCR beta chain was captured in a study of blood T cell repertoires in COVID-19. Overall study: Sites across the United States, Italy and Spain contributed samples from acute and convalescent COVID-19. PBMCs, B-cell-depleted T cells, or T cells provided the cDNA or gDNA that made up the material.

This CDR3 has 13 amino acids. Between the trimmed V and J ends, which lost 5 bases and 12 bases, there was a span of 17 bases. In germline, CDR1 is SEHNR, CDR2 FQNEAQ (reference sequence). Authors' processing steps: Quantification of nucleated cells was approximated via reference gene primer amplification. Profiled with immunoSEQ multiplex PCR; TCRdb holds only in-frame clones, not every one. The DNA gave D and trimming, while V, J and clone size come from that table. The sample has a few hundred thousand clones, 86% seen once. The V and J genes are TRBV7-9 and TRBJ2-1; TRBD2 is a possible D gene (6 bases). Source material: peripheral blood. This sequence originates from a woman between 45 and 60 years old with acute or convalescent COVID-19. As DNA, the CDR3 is TGTGCCAGCAGCCCACGGGACTCACGCGCGCAGTTCTTC. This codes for CASSPRDSRAQFF.